These T cell receptor beta chains were read from a single sample in a study of T cell responses to AZD1222 COVID-19 vaccine. Clones were read by immunoSEQ multiplex PCR, and TCRdb kept only the in-frame ones, dropping some. Here the sample spans 70,000 to 100,000 clones, approximately 85% being singletons. The starting material was peripheral blood, obtained 28 days after the second AZD1222 dose. The receptors stem from an adult who received the AZD1222 COVID-19 vaccine. Both conserved end residues are part of each CDR3. The order of the fields is V gene, J gene, D gene, clone size, CDR3 protein, CDR3 DNA. D genes are given only for firm matches. Clone size appears in some rows only: once, few, many, or a class for an expanded clone.

>TRBV10-3|TRBJ1-2|NA|NA
CAIKGANYGYTF
TGTGCCATCAAAGGAGCTAACTATGGCTACACCTTC
>TRBV3-1/TRBV3-2|TRBJ2-5|TRBD2|few
CASSQDRGTSGDVLRRTQYF
TGTGCCAGCAGCCAAGACAGGGGGACTAGCGGGGACGTGTTGCGGAGGACCCAGTACTTC
>TRBV9|TRBJ2-3|NA|NA
CASSALLGVTDTQYF
TGTGCCAGCAGCGCCCTCTTAGGGGTCACAGATACGCAGTATTTT
>TRBV11-2|TRBJ2-1|TRBD2|NA
CASSLLAVAYNEQFF
TGTGCCAGCAGCTTACTAGCGGTCGCCTACAATGAGCAGTTCTTC
>TRBV4-3|TRBJ1-1|NA|NA
CASSQDRGGSTEAFF
TGCGCCAGCAGCCAAGATAGGGGGGGTTCCACTGAAGCTTTCTTT
>TRBV3-1/TRBV3-2|TRBJ1-2|NA|once
CASSQGVQNYGYTF
TGTGCCAGCAGCCAAGGGGTCCAAAACTATGGCTACACCTTC
>TRBV6-2/TRBV6-3|TRBJ1-1|NA|NA
CASSYGVVIMNTEAFF
TGTGCCAGCAGTTACGGGGTCGTTATAATGAACACTGAAGCTTTCTTT
>TRBV5-1|TRBJ1-2|NA|NA
CASSKDRDYGYTF
TGCGCCAGCAGCAAGGACCGTGACTATGGCTACACCTTC
>TRBV19|TRBJ1-4|NA|NA
CASSLDRIRGKLFF
TGTGCCAGTAGCCTTGACAGGATAAGGGGAAAACTGTTTTTT
>TRBV2|TRBJ1-1|NA|NA
CASSSDTNTEAFF
TGTGCCAGCAGTTCCGATACTAACACTGAAGCTTTCTTT
>TRBV5-4|TRBJ1-1|NA|NA
CASSLGPENTEAFF
TGTGCCAGCAGCTTGGGGCCAGAGAACACTGAAGCTTTCTTT
>TRBV28|TRBJ2-5|TRBD1|NA
CASGDREEYQETQYF
TGTGCCAGTGGGGACAGGGAGGAATACCAAGAGACCCAGTACTTC
>TRBV7-8|TRBJ2-5|NA|NA
CASSPARETQYF
TGTGCCAGCAGCCCTGCCAGAGAGACCCAGTACTTC
>TRBV3-1/TRBV3-2|TRBJ2-6|TRBD1|NA
CASTRTGGAGANVLTF
TGTGCCAGCACCCGGACAGGGGGCGCTGGGGCCAACGTCCTGACTTTC
>TRBV6-5|TRBJ2-3|NA|NA
CASSRSGLDTQYF
TGTGCCAGCAGTCGTTCGGGGCTAGATACGCAGTATTTT